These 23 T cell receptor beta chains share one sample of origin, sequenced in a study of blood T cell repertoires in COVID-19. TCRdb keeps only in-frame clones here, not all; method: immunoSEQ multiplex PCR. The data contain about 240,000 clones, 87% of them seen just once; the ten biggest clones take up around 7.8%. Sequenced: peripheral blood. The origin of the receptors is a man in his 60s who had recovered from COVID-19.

The CDR3 reads CAMGAMNTEAFF. CDR3 coding DNA: TGTGCCATGGGGGCCATGAACACTGAAGCTTTCTTT. This chain uses TRBV27 with TRBJ1-1; tentatively, D is TRBD1 (6 bases). V dropped 10 bases and J dropped 0 bases, with 9 bases sitting between them. There are 12 residues in the CDR3. CDR1 and CDR2 from the germline V gene are MNHEY and SMNVEV (reference sequence).

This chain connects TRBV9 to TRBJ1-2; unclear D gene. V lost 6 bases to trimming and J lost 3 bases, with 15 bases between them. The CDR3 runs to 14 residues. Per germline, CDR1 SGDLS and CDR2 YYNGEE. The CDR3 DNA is TGTGCCAGCACCCGAGACCCCGGGGACTATGGCTACACCTTC. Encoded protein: CASTRDPGDYGYTF.

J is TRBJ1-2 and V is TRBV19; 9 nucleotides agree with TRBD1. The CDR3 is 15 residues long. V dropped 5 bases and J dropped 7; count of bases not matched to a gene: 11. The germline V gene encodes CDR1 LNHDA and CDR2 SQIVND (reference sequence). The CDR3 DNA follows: TGTGCCAGTAGTCCTACAGGGGGCCAAGTCTCTGGCTACACCTTC. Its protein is CASSPTGGQVSGYTF.

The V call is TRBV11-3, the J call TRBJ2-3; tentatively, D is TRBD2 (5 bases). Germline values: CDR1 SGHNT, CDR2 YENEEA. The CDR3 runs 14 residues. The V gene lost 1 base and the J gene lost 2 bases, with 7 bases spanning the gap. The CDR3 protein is CASSLGSATDTQYF. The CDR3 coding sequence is TGTGCCAGCAGCTTAGGTAGCGCCACAGATACGCAGTATTTT.

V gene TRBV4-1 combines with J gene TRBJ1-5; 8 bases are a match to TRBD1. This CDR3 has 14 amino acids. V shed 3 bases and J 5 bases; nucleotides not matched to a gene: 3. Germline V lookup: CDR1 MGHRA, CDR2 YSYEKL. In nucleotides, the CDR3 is TGCGCCAGCAGCCACCAGACAGGGGATCAGCCCCAGCATTTT. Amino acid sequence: CASSHQTGDQPQHF.

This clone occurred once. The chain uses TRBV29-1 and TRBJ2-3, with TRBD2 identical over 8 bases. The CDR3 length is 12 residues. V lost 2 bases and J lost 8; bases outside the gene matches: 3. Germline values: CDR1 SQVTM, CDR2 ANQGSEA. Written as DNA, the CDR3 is TGCAGCGTTGAACGGCTAGCGGGTACGCAGTATTTT. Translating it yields CSVERLAGTQYF.

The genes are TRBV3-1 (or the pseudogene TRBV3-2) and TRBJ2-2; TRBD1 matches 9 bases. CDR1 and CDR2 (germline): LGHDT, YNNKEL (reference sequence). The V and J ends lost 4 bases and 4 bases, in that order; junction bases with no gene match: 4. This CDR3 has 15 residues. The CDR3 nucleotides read TGTGCCAGCAGCCCCCGGGACAGGGCCACCGGGGAGCTGTTTTTT. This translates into CASSPRDRATGELFF.

As DNA, the CDR3 is TGTGCCAGCTCCCCAGGGGCGGGGGAGCAGTACTTC. Encoded protein: CASSPGAGEQYF. This chain joins TRBV18 and TRBJ2-7; D may match TRBD1 or TRBD2 (6 bases each). Per germline, CDR1 KGHSH and CDR2 LQKENI. V gave up 6 bases and J gave up 7 bases, with 13 bases separating them. This CDR3 comprises 12 residues.

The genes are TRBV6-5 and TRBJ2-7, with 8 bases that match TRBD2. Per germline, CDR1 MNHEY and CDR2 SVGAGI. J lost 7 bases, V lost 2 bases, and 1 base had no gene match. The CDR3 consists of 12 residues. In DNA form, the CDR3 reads TGTGCCAGCAGTTACGCGGGGGGTGAGCAGTACGTC. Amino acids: CASSYAGGEQYV.

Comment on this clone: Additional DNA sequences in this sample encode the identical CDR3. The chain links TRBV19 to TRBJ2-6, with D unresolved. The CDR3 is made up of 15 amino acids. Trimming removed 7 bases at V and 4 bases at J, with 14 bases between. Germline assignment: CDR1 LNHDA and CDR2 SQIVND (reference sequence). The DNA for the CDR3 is TGTGCCAGTACGCGTCAGGCTTACGGGGCCAACGTCCTGACTTTC. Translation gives CASTRQAYGANVLTF. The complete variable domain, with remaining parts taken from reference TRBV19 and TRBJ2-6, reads DGGITQSPKYLFRKEGQNVTLSCEQNLNHDAMYWYRQDPGQGLRLIYYSQIVNDFQKGDIAEGYSVSREKKESFPLTVTSAQKNPTAFYLCASTRQAYGANVLTFGAGSRLTVL.

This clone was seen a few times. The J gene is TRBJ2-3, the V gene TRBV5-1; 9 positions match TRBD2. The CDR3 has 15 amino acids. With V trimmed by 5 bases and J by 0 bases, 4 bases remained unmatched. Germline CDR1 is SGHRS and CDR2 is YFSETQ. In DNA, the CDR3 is TGCGCCAGCAGTTCGCGGGGGGGCAGCACAGATACGCAGTATTTT. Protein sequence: CASSSRGGSTDTQYF.

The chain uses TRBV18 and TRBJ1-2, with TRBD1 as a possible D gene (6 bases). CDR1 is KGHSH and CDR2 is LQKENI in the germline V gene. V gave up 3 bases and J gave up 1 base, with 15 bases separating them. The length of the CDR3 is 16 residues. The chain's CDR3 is CASSPATGTYNYGYTF. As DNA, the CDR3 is TGTGCCAGCTCACCGGCTACAGGGACATATAACTATGGCTACACCTTC.

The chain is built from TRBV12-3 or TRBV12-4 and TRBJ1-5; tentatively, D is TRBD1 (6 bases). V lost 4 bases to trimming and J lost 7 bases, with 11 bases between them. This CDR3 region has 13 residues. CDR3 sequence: CASSSETGQPQHF. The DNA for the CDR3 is TGTGCCAGCAGTTCTGAAACAGGGCAGCCCCAGCATTTT.

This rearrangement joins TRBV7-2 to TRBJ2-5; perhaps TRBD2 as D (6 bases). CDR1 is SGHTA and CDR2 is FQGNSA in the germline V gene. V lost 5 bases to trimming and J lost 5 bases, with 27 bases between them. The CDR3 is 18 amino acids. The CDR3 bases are TGTGCCAGCAGCGGAACGGGTTTGAGGGGTGCGGGACGGGAGACCCAGTACTTC. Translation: CASSGTGLRGAGRETQYF.

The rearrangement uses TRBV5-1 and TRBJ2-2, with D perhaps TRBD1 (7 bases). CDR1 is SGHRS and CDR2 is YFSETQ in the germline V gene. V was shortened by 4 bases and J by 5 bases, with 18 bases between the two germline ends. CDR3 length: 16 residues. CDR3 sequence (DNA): TGCGCCAGCAGCGGGGAGAACAGGGGAGGAACCGGGGAGCTGTTTTTT. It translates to CASSGENRGGTGELFF.

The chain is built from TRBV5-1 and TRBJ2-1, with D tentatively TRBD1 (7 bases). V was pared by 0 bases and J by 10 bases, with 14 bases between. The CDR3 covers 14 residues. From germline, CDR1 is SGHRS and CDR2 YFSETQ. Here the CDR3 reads CASSLEGGGGEQFF. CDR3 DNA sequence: TGCGCCAGCAGCTTGGAAGGAGGGGGCGGGGAGCAGTTCTTC.

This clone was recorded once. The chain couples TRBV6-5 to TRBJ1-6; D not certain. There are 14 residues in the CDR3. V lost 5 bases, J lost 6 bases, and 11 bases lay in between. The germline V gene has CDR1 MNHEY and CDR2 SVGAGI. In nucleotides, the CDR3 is TGTGCCAGCAGTACGACCACGGGTAATTCACCCCTCCACTTT. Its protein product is CASSTTTGNSPLHF.

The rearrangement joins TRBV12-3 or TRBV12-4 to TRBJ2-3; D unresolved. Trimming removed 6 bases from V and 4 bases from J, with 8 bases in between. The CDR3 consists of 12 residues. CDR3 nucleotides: TGTGCCAGCAGCGCGCTAGCAGATACGCAGTATTTT. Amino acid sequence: CASSALADTQYF.

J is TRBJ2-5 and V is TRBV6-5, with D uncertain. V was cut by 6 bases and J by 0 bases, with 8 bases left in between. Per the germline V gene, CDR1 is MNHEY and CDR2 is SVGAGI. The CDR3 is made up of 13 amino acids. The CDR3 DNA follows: TGTGCCAGCAGGGCGAGGTACCAAGAGACCCAGTACTTC. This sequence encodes CASRARYQETQYF.

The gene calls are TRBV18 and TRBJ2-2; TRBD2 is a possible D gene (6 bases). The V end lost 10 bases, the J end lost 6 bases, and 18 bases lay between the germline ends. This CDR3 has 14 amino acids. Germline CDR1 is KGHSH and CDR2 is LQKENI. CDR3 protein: CATGKMEGSGELFF. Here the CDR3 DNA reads TGTGCCACCGGGAAGATGGAGGGGTCCGGGGAGCTGTTTTTT.

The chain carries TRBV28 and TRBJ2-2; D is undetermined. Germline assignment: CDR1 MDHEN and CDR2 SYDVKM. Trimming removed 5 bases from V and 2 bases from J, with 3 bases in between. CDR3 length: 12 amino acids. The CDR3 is CASSPNTGELFF. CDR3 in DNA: TGTGCCAGCAGTCCTAACACCGGGGAGCTGTTTTTT.

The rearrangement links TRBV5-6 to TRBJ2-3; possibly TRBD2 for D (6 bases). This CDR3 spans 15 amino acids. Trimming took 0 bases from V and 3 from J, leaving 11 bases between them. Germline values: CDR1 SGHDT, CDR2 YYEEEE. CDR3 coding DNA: TGTGCCAGCAGCTTGGTTCATCGGGGGACAGATACGCAGTATTTT. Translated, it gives CASSLVHRGTDTQYF.

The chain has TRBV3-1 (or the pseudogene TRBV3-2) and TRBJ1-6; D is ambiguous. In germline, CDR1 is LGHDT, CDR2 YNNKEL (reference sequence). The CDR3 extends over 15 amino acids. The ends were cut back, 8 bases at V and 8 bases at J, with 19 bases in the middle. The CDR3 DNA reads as TGTGCCAGCGGCCGACAAGGCTTGGTCTATTCACCCCTCCACTTT. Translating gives CASGRQGLVYSPLHF.